Each of the 17 T cell receptor beta chains below was sequenced from the same sample in a study of blood T cells in healthy people across ages. Primed by a sample-barcoded 5' primer and a J-beta primer mix, a second PCR proceeded for roughly 7 to 12 cycles. MiXCR was run by TCRdb on the 5' RACE reads, yielding one entry per CDR3 protein. The data show about 800,000 distinct CDR3 sequences, with roughly 60% seen just once and 20% to 25% held by the top ten. What was sequenced was blood. The source is a man aged 25-45 years in good health.

This sequence joins TRBV20-1 and TRBJ1-6; D not certain. V lost 4 bases and J 7 bases, leaving 14 bases between the germline ends. Per the germline V gene, CDR1 is DFQATT and CDR2 is SNEGSKA (reference sequence). This CDR3 region has 14 residues. CDR3 DNA: TGCAGTGCTAAACAGACGGGAGAAAATTCACCCCTCCACTTT. The encoded protein is CSAKQTGENSPLHF.

This chain joins TRBV6-1 and TRBJ2-7; possible D gene TRBD2, 6 bases. The CDR3 covers 15 residues. The germline V gene encodes CDR1 MNHNS and CDR2 SASEGT. Trimming cost V 10 bases and J 0 bases, with 19 bases left between them. Written as DNA, the CDR3 is TGTGCCACCGGGGGTGGGGCCTTTAGCTCCTACGAGCAGTACTTC. Residues: CATGGGAFSSYEQYF.

The chain employs TRBV9 and TRBJ2-1, with 10 nucleotides matching TRBD2. The CDR3 runs 15 residues. Germline V gene sequence: CDR1 SGDLS, CDR2 YYNGEE. V was clipped by 4 bases and J by 8 bases; unmatched bases: 9. In DNA, the CDR3 is TGTGCCAGCAGCCCCCGGATAGCGGGGGGCTATGAGCAGTTCTTC. It yields the protein CASSPRIAGGYEQFF.

This chain joins TRBV12-3 or TRBV12-4 and TRBJ2-3; D may match TRBD1 or TRBD2 (5 bases each). The V end was cut by 2 bases, the J end by 2 bases, with 11 bases between. The CDR3 loop spans 15 amino acids. The CDR3 reads CASSLKRGSTDTQYF. Written as DNA, the CDR3 is TGTGCCAGCAGTTTAAAGAGGGGCTCCACAGATACGCAGTATTTT.

This clonotype was seen more than once but under ten times. The chain has TRBV7-2 and TRBJ2-3, with TRBD2 matching over 7 bases. CDR3 length equals 14 residues. V was pared by 4 bases and J by 2 bases, with 3 bases of the junction left unmatched. Germline V CDR1 and CDR2: SGHTA, FQGNSA. The CDR3 protein is CASSSGTNTDTQYF. The CDR3 region has the DNA TGTGCCAGCAGCTCCGGGACTAACACAGATACGCAGTATTTT.

The gene calls are TRBV4-3 and TRBJ1-2; tentatively, D is TRBD1 (6 bases). The germline gives CDR1 LGHNA, CDR2 YSLEER. Trimming pared 1 base from V and 4 bases from J, leaving 16 bases between. This CDR3 is built from 16 residues. The CDR3 reads CASSQGGDTSVYGYTF. The CDR3 DNA reads as TGCGCCAGCAGCCAAGGTGGGGACACCAGCGTCTATGGCTACACCTTC.

This chain uses TRBV28 with TRBJ2-4, with TRBD1 as a possible D gene (5 bases). Trimming shortened V by 6 bases and J by 13 bases, and 13 bases separated the two germline ends. CDR3 length equals 11 residues. Germline V CDR1 and CDR2: MDHEN, SYDVKM. The CDR3 region has the DNA TGTGCCAGCAGGAAAACAGGCAAGCAGTACTTC. Protein product: CASRKTGKQYF. Filled out from reference TRBV28 and TRBJ2-4, the complete variable domain reads DVKVTQSSRYLVKRTGEKVFLECVQDMDHENMFWYRQDPGLGLRLIYFSYDVKMKEKGDIPEGYSVSREKKERFSLILESASTNQTSMYLCASRKTGKQYFGAGTRLSVL.

The gene calls are TRBV20-1 and TRBJ2-5; 12 bases line up with TRBD2. V lost 3 bases, J lost 11 bases, and 10 bases stayed unmatched. This CDR3 contains 14 residues. Germline V CDR1 and CDR2: DFQATT, SNEGSKA (reference sequence). CDR3 bases: TGCAGTGCTAGGCTCCCTAGCGGGAGGGATGAGCAGTACTTC. It yields the protein CSARLPSGRDEQYF.

This clonotype appeared many times. The genes are TRBV29-1 and TRBJ2-5; D unresolved. The V gene lost 4 bases and the J gene lost 8 bases, with 20 bases spanning the gap. Germline-derived CDR1 and CDR2 are SQVTM and ANQGSEA. This CDR3 region has 14 residues. The CDR3 DNA reads TGCAGCGTTGTCGACGGAGCCTCAAGTGAAACCCAGTACTTC. This gives the protein CSVVDGASSETQYF.

This clonotype was seen a few times. The rearrangement uses TRBV7-2 and TRBJ2-3; 9 nucleotides line up with TRBD2. The CDR3 runs to 17 residues. J gave up 0 bases and V 0 bases, and 4 bases lay outside the gene matches. In germline, CDR1 is SGHTA, CDR2 FQGNSA. CDR3 DNA: TGTGCCAGCAGCTTAGCTTCCGGGACTAGCAGCACAGATACGCAGTATTTT. It encodes CASSLASGTSSTDTQYF.

The gene calls are TRBV12-3 or TRBV12-4 and TRBJ2-5; D uncertain. Trimming shortened V by 6 bases and J by 6 bases, and 8 bases separated the two germline ends. The CDR3 loop spans 11 amino acids. The CDR3 DNA follows: TGTGCCAGCAGCCAGGACCAGACCCAGTACTTC. Translated, it gives CASSQDQTQYF.

Regarding this clonotype: A junction end diverges from the germline sequence, so it may reflect a read error. The rearrangement joins TRBV7-7 to TRBJ2-1; D ambiguous. Germline CDR1 SSHAT, CDR2 FNYEAQ (reference sequence). The CDR3 totals 15 residues. The CDR3 region is CASSLSGVGYNEQFF. In DNA form, the CDR3 reads TGTGCTAGCAGCTTATCCGGAGTGGGATACAATGAGCAGTTCTTC.

The rearrangement links TRBV27 to TRBJ2-1; weak D call: TRBD2 (5 bases). V gave up 5 bases and J gave up 9 bases, with 11 bases separating them. CDR3 length: 12 residues. The V gene's germline CDR1 is MNHEY and CDR2 SMNVEV (reference sequence). Written as DNA, the CDR3 is TGTGCCAGCAGTCCACTAGGGAGTGAGCAGTTCTTC. Protein: CASSPLGSEQFF.

This rearrangement joins TRBV20-1 to TRBJ2-5, with no clear D. Germline assignment: CDR1 DFQATT and CDR2 SNEGSKA (reference sequence). The CDR3 has 16 amino acids. Between the trimmed V and J ends, which lost 2 bases and 4 bases, there was a span of 20 bases. The DNA for the CDR3 is TGCAGTGCTAGATCCGCTACAAGGGCGATTCGAGAGACCCAGTACTTC. Translated, it gives CSARSATRAIRETQYF.

The chain recombines TRBV20-1 with TRBJ2-1; possible D gene TRBD2, 5 bases. CDR1 is DFQATT and CDR2 is SNEGSKA in the germline V gene (reference sequence). The CDR3 sequence is 12 residues long. The V end lost 3 bases, the J end lost 9 bases, and 12 bases lay between the germline ends. DNA of the CDR3: TGCAGTGCTAGGCCCGGGGTAGGTGAGCAGTTCTTC. The encoded protein is CSARPGVGEQFF.

V gene TRBV10-3 combines with J gene TRBJ2-5, with D unclear. Deletions cut 3 bases from V and 5 bases from J, with 7 bases between. The CDR3 extends over 12 amino acids. Germline CDR1 ENHRY, CDR2 SYGVKD. The CDR3 DNA reads as TGTGCCATCAGTGATGTCAGGGAGACCCAGTACTTC. It encodes CAISDVRETQYF.

The table lists this clonotype with a few counts. The J gene is TRBJ2-5, the V gene TRBV5-1; D is possibly TRBD1 (5 bases). The CDR3 is 13 amino acids. The germline CDR1 and CDR2 sequences are SGHRS and YFSETQ. Trimming removed 4 bases from V and 6 bases from J, with 13 bases in between. The CDR3 region has the DNA TGCGCCAGCAGCCCGGACAATCAAAAGACCCAGTACTTC. This gives the protein CASSPDNQKTQYF.